The clone carrying this TCR beta chain has ten or more counts. Its cognate antigen is unknown. The data stem from a study of T cells in Graves' hyperthyroidism and ophthalmopathy. Study-wide results and caveats: In the blood, most expanded thyroid clonotypes above 0.001 appeared as well.

TCR beta CDR3 regions were amplified from RNA. Carried out on the TCR CDR3, a first-round RT-PCR used the HTBI primer set. TCRdb reprocessed the multiplex PCR reads via MiXCR and lists one record per CDR3 protein. Among hundreds of thousands of distinct CDR3 sequences listed, around 15% were seen once. The CDR3 is 16 amino acids. V gave up 2 bases and J gave up 5 bases; unmatched junction bases: 7. If no ophthalmopathy progression occurred within 18 months, Graves' hyperthyroidism was stable. Newly diagnosed hyperthyroidism patients aged 18 to 65 years had disease lasting under 2 months. The sequence came from a woman in her thirties with Graves' hyperthyroidism. The sample consisted of blood. V and J are TRBV12-3 or TRBV12-4 and TRBJ2-1, with 9 bases matching TRBD1. This CDR3 reads CASSLRGQGRNNEQFF. CDR3 DNA: TGTGCCAGCAGTTTAAGGGGACAGGGCCGGAACAATGAGCAGTTCTTC.